Below, 7 T cell receptor beta chains from the same sample are listed, as sequenced in a study of T-cell reconstitution after alpha-beta-depleted transplantation in children. Unique molecular identifiers were used to barcode this TCRbeta library. A single record per CDR3 protein comes from TCRdb applying MiXCR to the PCR reads. The sample consists of about 900,000 distinct CDR3 sequences, 25% to 35% of them appearing once. The sequences come from PBMCs, mostly from graft donor cells, collected 360 days after TCRalphabeta/CD19-depleted stem cell transplant. All receptors come from a boy younger than two who had a stem cell transplant for SCID, so the T cells may come from the graft donor.

V and J are TRBV20-1 and TRBJ2-3; TRBD2 agrees at 11 bases. Germline values: CDR1 DFQATT, CDR2 SNEGSKA (reference sequence). V shed 6 bases and J 4 bases; nucleotides not matched to a gene: 6. The CDR3 is 14 residues long. CDR3 amino acids: CSARRLAGPDTQYF. The CDR3 DNA follows: TGCAGTGCCCGGAGACTAGCGGGGCCAGATACGCAGTATTTT.

This clonotype has just a few counts. The J gene is TRBJ2-7, the V gene TRBV4-1, with a tentative D call TRBD1 (6 bases). Trimming cost V 7 bases and J 3 bases, with 16 bases left between them. Germline loops: CDR1 MGHRA, CDR2 YSYEKL. This CDR3 has 14 amino acids. CDR3 region: CASTPVPGHYEQYF. The CDR3 region has the DNA TGCGCCAGCACTCCGGTTCCGGGACACTACGAGCAGTACTTC.

This clonotype was observed a few times. The chain has TRBV10-1 and TRBJ2-3; weak D call: TRBD1 (6 bases). The CDR3 length is 17 residues. Trimming removed 2 bases at V and 1 base at J, with 16 bases between. Germline V gene data show CDR1 as WNHNN and CDR2 as SYGVQD (reference sequence). The CDR3 here is CASSEATTGKRTDTQYF. The CDR3 region has the DNA TGCGCCAGCAGTGAGGCCACAACAGGGAAGCGCACAGATACGCAGTATTTT.

This chain uses TRBV7-2 with TRBJ2-7; no clear D gene. The germline CDR1 and CDR2 sequences are SGHTA and FQGNSA. Trimming stripped 1 base from V and 2 bases from J, with 9 bases between. There are 14 residues in the CDR3. The chain's CDR3 is CASSLVRATYEQYF. CDR3 bases: TGTGCCAGCAGCTTAGTCCGGGCCACCTACGAGCAGTACTTC.

This chain uses TRBV5-1 with TRBJ2-2; 7 bases align to TRBD2. Trimming took 2 bases from V and 8 from J; bases not matched to a gene: 9. This CDR3 region has 15 residues. In germline, CDR1 is SGHRS, CDR2 YFSETQ. The CDR3 region has the DNA TGCGCCAGCAGCTTAGCCGGGACTACAGCTGGGGAGCTGTTTTTT. It codes for CASSLAGTTAGELFF.

This clonotype was seen a single time. The chain carries TRBV5-4 and TRBJ1-1, with TRBD1 matching 7 bases. There are 13 residues in the CDR3. Germline V gene lookup returns CDR1 SGHNT and CDR2 YYREEE (reference sequence). The J segment lost 7 bases and the V segment lost 0 bases, leaving 3 bases of the junction unmatched. The chain's CDR3 is CASSLVGDSEAFF. CDR3 nucleotide sequence: TGTGCCAGCAGCTTGGTAGGGGACAGTGAAGCTTTCTTT.

In this sample, this clonotype is large. The V gene is TRBV4-3, the J gene TRBJ2-7; 12 positions agree with TRBD2. CDR1 is LGHNA, CDR2 YSLEER, per germline. Unmatched junction bases numbered 4, after V lost 4 bases and J lost 3 bases. The CDR3 spans 15 residues. CDR3 residues: CASSLLAGGIYEQYF. The CDR3 DNA follows: TGCGCCAGCAGCCTACTAGCGGGGGGAATCTACGAGCAGTACTTC.